The clone carrying this T cell receptor beta chain was found a few times. The sample originates from a study of blood T cells in healthy people across ages. The study isolated at least 6.5 million PBMCs from each sample. The authors ran a second PCR of about 6 to 11 cycles using a sample-barcoded 5' primer and a J-beta primer mix. TCRdb re-derived calls from the 5' RACE reads in MiXCR, one entry per CDR3 protein. The sample carries 890,000 or so distinct CDR3 sequences, approximately 65% recorded once. This CDR3 is built from 17 residues. V shed 0 bases and J shed 4 bases, with 16 bases lying between them. Looked up from germline, CDR1 is LGHNA and CDR2 is YSLEER.

V is TRBV4-3 and J is TRBJ2-1; D gene ambiguous. This sequence was found in a man aged 25 to 45 in good health. The sequencing input was blood. In DNA, the CDR3 is TGCGCCAGCAGCCAAGATCCGGCTAGATCGAATTACAATGAGCAGTTCTTC. Protein sequence: CASSQDPARSNYNEQFF.